The 13 T cell receptor beta chains given below trace back to one sample, sequenced in a study of shared clonotypes between healthy human individuals. Data came from immunoSEQ multiplex PCR; TCRdb stores just in-frame clones and leaves some out. The sample records some 95,000 clones, less than 80% being singletons. The source material was memory CD8+ T cells sorted from blood. Subset of the sample: CD45RO+ cells pooled with CCR7-negative TemRA cells. The receptors stem from a man aged 25 to 45 in good health.

J is TRBJ2-7 and V is TRBV2; 12 bases fit TRBD2. The germline V gene encodes CDR1 SNHLY and CDR2 FYNNEI. J lost 5 bases, V lost 6 bases, and 11 bases had no gene match. The CDR3 is 16 residues long. The CDR3 loop is CASRDHRGLAGNEQYF. CDR3 DNA sequence: TGTGCCAGCAGAGACCACCGCGGACTAGCGGGAAACGAGCAGTACTTC.

The rearrangement links TRBV7-9 to TRBJ1-4; no definite D call. Germline loops: CDR1 SEHNR, CDR2 FQNEAQ (reference sequence). Trimming removed 3 bases at V and 5 bases at J, with 13 bases between. The CDR3 covers 15 residues. In DNA, the CDR3 is TGTGCCAGCAGCTTTACGGACGAGAAGAATGAAAAACTGTTTTTT. As protein: CASSFTDEKNEKLFF.

This sequence joins TRBV19 and TRBJ2-7; 7 bases line up with TRBD2. Per germline, CDR1 LNHDA and CDR2 SQIVND (reference sequence). The ends lost 0 bases at V and 3 bases at J; junction bases unmatched: 11. CDR3 size: 17 residues. The CDR3 here is CASSIDASGTLFYEQYF. In DNA, the CDR3 is TGTGCCAGTAGTATAGACGCTAGCGGAACTTTATTCTACGAGCAGTACTTC.

The chain carries TRBV6-5 and TRBJ2-7; D is unresolved. V was cut by 5 bases and J by 3 bases, with 5 bases left in between. Germline V gene sequence: CDR1 MNHEY, CDR2 SVGAGI. The CDR3 sequence is 11 residues long. In DNA form, the CDR3 reads TGTGCCAGCAGTACTGACTACGAGCAGTACTTC. It yields the protein CASSTDYEQYF.

The chain uses TRBV7-6 and TRBJ1-2, with D possibly being TRBD1 (6 bases). The CDR3 consists of 15 residues. V was trimmed by 5 bases and J by 4 bases, leaving 17 bases between them. Germline V CDR1 and CDR2: SGHVS, FNYEAQ. The CDR3 spells CASSPDPTGPYGYTF. CDR3 DNA: TGTGCCAGCAGCCCGGACCCGACAGGCCCCTATGGCTACACCTTC.

The chain carries TRBV7-9 and TRBJ2-2; D remains unclear. The CDR3 is 16 residues long. Trimming cost V 1 base and J 3 bases, with 12 bases left between them. Germline V CDR1 and CDR2: SEHNR, FQNEAQ (reference sequence). The chain's CDR3 is CASSLVWPEHTGELFF. CDR3 bases: TGTGCCAGCAGCTTAGTATGGCCGGAACACACCGGGGAGCTGTTTTTT.

This clone occurred many times. The chain combines TRBV28 with TRBJ1-5; D is uncertain. The CDR3 runs 11 residues. From germline, CDR1 is MDHEN and CDR2 SYDVKM. V lost 7 bases to trimming and J lost 6 bases, with 7 bases between them. The CDR3 reads CASKSIQPQHF. In DNA, the CDR3 is TGTGCCAGCAAATCCATTCAGCCCCAGCATTTT.

This chain joins TRBV2 and TRBJ2-7; tentative D call: TRBD1 (5 bases). The germline V gene has CDR1 SNHLY and CDR2 FYNNEI. The V gene lost 6 bases and the J gene lost 2 bases, with 11 bases spanning the gap. The CDR3 extends over 13 amino acids. CDR3 DNA: TGTGCCAGCAGGGCCAGGGAACCCTACGAGCAGTACTTC. Residues: CASRAREPYEQYF. The full variable domain, in which reference TRBV2 and TRBJ2-7 provide the parts outside the CDR3, is EPEVTQTPSHQVTQMGQEVILRCVPISNHLYFYWYRQILGQKVEFLVSFYNNEISEKSEIFDDQFSVERPDGSNFTLKIRSTKLEDSAMYFCASRAREPYEQYFGPGTRLTVT.

This clone has a count of ten or more. The V and J genes are TRBV27 and TRBJ2-7; D unclear. Germline V gene lookup returns CDR1 MNHEY and CDR2 SMNVEV (reference sequence). This CDR3 spans 13 amino acids. V dropped 5 bases and J dropped 0 bases, with 8 bases sitting between them. CDR3 amino acids: CASSPISSYEQYF. The CDR3 DNA follows: TGTGCCAGCAGTCCGATAAGCTCCTACGAGCAGTACTTC.

This chain connects TRBV29-1 to TRBJ2-1, with no clear D. V lost 6 bases, J lost 0 bases, and 15 bases lay in between. CDR3 length equals 15 residues. The germline gives CDR1 SQVTM, CDR2 ANQGSEA. CDR3 nucleotide sequence: TGCAGCGTGACTCGAAGCCAGAGCTCCTACAATGAGCAGTTCTTC. It encodes CSVTRSQSSYNEQFF.

The chain uses TRBV27 and TRBJ2-7; 10 bases fit TRBD1. The V and J ends lost 5 bases and 3 bases, in that order; junction bases with no gene match: 10. Germline values: CDR1 MNHEY, CDR2 SMNVEV (reference sequence). The CDR3 is 16 amino acids. As DNA, the CDR3 is TGTGCCAGCAGTCCCCCGTGGGACAGGGGCCACTACGAGCAGTACTTC. Encoded protein: CASSPPWDRGHYEQYF.

This chain links TRBV4-3 with TRBJ1-5, with 8 positions matching TRBD1. The germline CDR1 and CDR2 sequences are LGHNA and YSLEER. This CDR3 region has 15 residues. The ends lost 0 bases at V and 5 bases at J; junction bases unmatched: 3. This CDR3 is CASSQDSGGYQPQHF. CDR3 DNA: TGCGCCAGCAGCCAAGATTCAGGGGGCTATCAGCCCCAGCATTTT.

This clone occurred many times. The sample carries other DNA sequences with the same CDR3. This chain links TRBV6-5 with TRBJ2-7, with 8 bases matching TRBD1. V was clipped by 5 bases and J by 3 bases; unmatched bases: 6. The CDR3 contains 14 residues. Germline CDR1 is MNHEY and CDR2 is SVGAGI. CDR3: CASSRGTGGYEQYF. In DNA, the CDR3 is TGTGCCAGCAGTCGCGGGACAGGTGGCTACGAGCAGTACTTC.